A single sample gave rise to the 17 T cell receptor beta chains below, sequenced in a study of B cell selection in AIRE deficiency. Sequenced by immunoSEQ multiplex PCR; TCRdb stores in-frame clones only, minus some. The sample has about 25,000 clones, roughly 96% seen once. Sorting defined conventional CD4 T cells as CD4+CD127+. Sequencing was performed on CD4+CD127+ conventional T cells sorted from PBMCs. All receptors come from a human donor in good health.

The chain combines TRBV18 with TRBJ2-1; D call uncertain. Germline CDR1 reads KGHSH; CDR2 reads LQKENI. CDR3 length: 15 residues. Trimming shortened V by 2 bases and J by 15 bases, and 23 bases separated the two germline ends. The DNA of the CDR3 is TGTGCCAGCTCACCAACTGGTGGGCAAGGAGAGATTTGGTTCTTC. Protein product: CASSPTGGQGEIWFF.

Here the CDR3 DNA reads TGTGCCAGCAATCTGGACAGGGCCGAGGAAAAACTGTTTTTT. This codes for CASNLDRAEEKLFF. The chain combines TRBV6-1 with TRBJ1-4; the match to TRBD1 covers 8 bases. The CDR3 has 14 residues. CDR1 is MNHNS, CDR2 SASEGT, per germline. The V gene end was trimmed by 7 bases and the J gene end by 8 bases; junction bases not matched to a gene: 9.

This chain connects TRBV7-8 to TRBJ2-7; tentative D call: TRBD1 (6 bases). CDR1 SGHVS and CDR2 FQNEAQ come from the germline V gene. The CDR3 runs to 13 residues. The V gene lost 5 bases and the J gene lost 3 bases, with 11 bases spanning the gap. CDR3 in DNA: TGTGCCAGCAGCATGGACAGATACTACGAGCAGTACTTC. It specifies CASSMDRYYEQYF.

This chain uses TRBV27 with TRBJ2-7; the match to TRBD2 covers 10 bases. Trimming took 6 bases from V and 4 from J; bases not matched to a gene: 3. This CDR3 contains 13 residues. Germline assignment: CDR1 MNHEY and CDR2 SMNVEV (reference sequence). As DNA, the CDR3 is TGTGCCAGCAGACCAGCGGGGGGGTACGAGCAGTACTTC. The encoded protein is CASRPAGGYEQYF.

This clone was detected only once. The chain carries TRBV11-2 and TRBJ2-5, with 13 bases aligning to TRBD2. CDR1 is SGHAT, CDR2 FQNNGV, per germline. The CDR3 is 16 residues long. The ends lost 1 base at V and 5 bases at J; junction bases unmatched: 4. CDR3 nucleotide sequence: TGTGCCAGCAGCTTAGCCGGACTAGCGGGAGTTGAGACCCAGTACTTC. It specifies CASSLAGLAGVETQYF.

V usage is TRBV21-1 and J usage is TRBJ2-5; the D segment call TRBD2 is taken from the table without a DNA check. TRBV21-1 is a pseudogene locus. This CDR3 has 13 amino acids. The DNA for the CDR3 is TGTGCCAGCATCGGGGATTTTCAAGAGACCCAGTACTTC. This encodes CASIGDFQETQYF.

This chain connects TRBV9 to TRBJ2-5; D not certain. This CDR3 has 14 residues. The germline gives CDR1 SGDLS, CDR2 YYNGEE. V lost 0 bases, J lost 1 base, and 7 bases lay in between. The CDR3 sequence is CASSVDAFQETQYF. Written as DNA, the CDR3 is TGTGCCAGCAGCGTAGATGCGTTCCAAGAGACCCAGTACTTC.

This clone was counted only a few times. The chain carries TRBV7-9 and TRBJ1-3; 7 bases are a match to TRBD1. Trimming at V came to 0 bases and at J to 1 base, leaving 3 bases not matched to a gene. Germline V gene data show CDR1 as SEHNR and CDR2 as FQNEAQ (reference sequence). The CDR3 has 16 residues. The CDR3 here is CASSLAYRGSGNTIYF. CDR3 DNA: TGTGCCAGCAGCTTAGCGTACAGGGGATCTGGAAACACCATATATTTT.

V and J are TRBV2 and TRBJ1-1; D call uncertain. The CDR3 totals 13 residues. V was clipped by 6 bases and J by 4 bases, with 12 bases between them. Germline V lookup: CDR1 SNHLY, CDR2 FYNNEI. As DNA, the CDR3 is TGTGCCAGCAGGCGACTCCTTGGCACTGAAGCTTTCTTT. This sequence encodes CASRRLLGTEAFF.

There are a few counts of this clone. The CDR3 DNA is TGCGCCAGCAGGGCTCGAAGCTATGGCTACACCTTC. Translation gives CASRARSYGYTF. The V gene is TRBV10-1, the J gene TRBJ1-2, with no clear D. The CDR3 runs 12 residues. V gave up 6 bases and J gave up 4 bases, with 9 bases separating them. CDR1 and CDR2 from the germline V gene are WNHNN and SYGVQD (reference sequence).

The chain recombines TRBV10-3 with TRBJ1-1, with 7 bases matching TRBD1. Germline V lookup: CDR1 ENHRY, CDR2 SYGVKD. Germline trimming cut 4 bases from V and 1 base from J; bases unmatched to any gene: 3. The CDR3 has 14 amino acids. For the CDR3, the DNA is TGTGCCATCAGTGGTAGACAGGGGAACACTGAAGCTTTCTTT. This codes for CAISGRQGNTEAFF.

The chain joins TRBV4-1 to TRBJ2-1; D might be TRBD1 (5 bases). Deletions cut 2 bases from V and 0 bases from J, with 11 bases between. CDR1 and CDR2 (germline): MGHRA, YSYEKL. This CDR3 is 16 amino acids long. CDR3 in DNA: TGCGCCAGCAGCCAACCTAACAGGCACTCCTACAATGAGCAGTTCTTC. Residues: CASSQPNRHSYNEQFF.

The V gene is TRBV7-2, the J gene TRBJ2-3; D remains ambiguous. Per germline, CDR1 SGHTA and CDR2 FQGNSA. The CDR3 covers 13 residues. The germline V and J ends were trimmed by 5 bases and 2 bases, with 8 bases remaining between them. The CDR3 sequence is CASSRENTDTQYF. CDR3 nucleotides: TGTGCCAGCAGCAGAGAAAACACAGATACGCAGTATTTT.

This clone has only one observation. The genes are TRBV7-9 and TRBJ2-5; D may be TRBD1 or TRBD2 (5 bases each). CDR1 is SEHNR, CDR2 FQNEAQ, per germline (reference sequence). There are 16 residues in the CDR3. V was trimmed by 3 bases and J by 5 bases, leaving 19 bases between them. The CDR3 DNA sequence: TGTGCCAGCAGCTTTACCCATGGAAGGGGAGATGAGACCCAGTACTTC. This encodes CASSFTHGRGDETQYF.

This rearrangement joins TRBV7-9 to TRBJ2-7, with 9 bases identical to TRBD1. Trimming took 4 bases from V and 5 from J; bases not matched to a gene: 9. Germline V lookup: CDR1 SEHNR, CDR2 FQNEAQ (reference sequence). The CDR3 is made up of 15 amino acids. CDR3 sequence (DNA): TGTGCCAGCAGCTCTGCCGGGACAGGGTTCGACGAGCAGTACTTC. As protein: CASSSAGTGFDEQYF.

The CDR3 loop is CASKQTWTGATDTQYF. The CDR3 nucleotides read TGTGCCAGCAAGCAAACCTGGACAGGGGCCACAGATACGCAGTATTTT. This chain links TRBV11-1 with TRBJ2-3; TRBD1 matches 9 bases. Germline values: CDR1 SGHAT, CDR2 FQDESV (reference sequence). The CDR3 is 16 residues long. The V gene end was trimmed by 7 bases and the J gene end by 2 bases; junction bases not matched to a gene: 10.

This clone occurred once. This chain uses TRBV7-9 with TRBJ2-3; TRBD2 agrees at 9 bases. Trimming took 3 bases from V and 2 from J; bases not matched to a gene: 9. The CDR3 totals 17 residues. CDR1 is SEHNR, CDR2 FQNEAQ, per germline (reference sequence). CDR3 DNA sequence: TGTGCCAGCAGCTTTTTAAGCCTAGCGGGGTACACAGATACGCAGTATTTT. Amino acids: CASSFLSLAGYTDTQYF.